Presented here are 16 T cell receptor beta chains from one specimen sequenced in a study of T cell repertoires in cytomegalovirus infection. TCRdb re-called the reads through MiXCR, storing one row per CDR3 protein. Of 150,000 to 200,000 distinct CDR3 sequences listed, 8% to 10% were seen once; the top ten hold about 4.6%. The sequencing input was PBMCs. Receptors originate from a human donor in good health (CMV status not recorded). Some clones in this sample may be carry-over from other donors' samples.

At least ten counts were recorded for this clonotype. CDR3: CSVGTSGRYEQYF. The CDR3 region has the DNA TGCAGCGTTGGGACTAGCGGGAGATACGAGCAGTACTTC. The chain carries TRBV29-1 and TRBJ2-7, with 13 bases aligning to TRBD2. The ends lost 4 bases at V and 4 bases at J; junction bases unmatched: 1. Germline V gene sequence: CDR1 SQVTM, CDR2 ANQGSEA. The CDR3 is made up of 13 amino acids.

This clonotype was observed a handful of times. This chain connects TRBV6-2 or TRBV6-3 to TRBJ2-3; TRBD2 matches at 8 bases. The length of the CDR3 is 17 residues. Germline CDR1 and CDR2: MNHEY and SVGEGT. The ends lost 0 bases at V and 3 bases at J; junction bases unmatched: 8. CDR3 nucleotide sequence: TGTGCCAGCAGTTACTCTAATGCGGGGGGATGGACAGATACGCAGTATTTT. Its translation is CASSYSNAGGWTDTQYF.

As concerns this clonotype: A much larger clone is a single base away; this may be a read error. The final CDR3 position lacks the conserved phenylalanine or tryptophan, pointing to a likely read error. J is TRBJ1-2 and V is TRBV12-3 or TRBV12-4; D unclear. Trimming took off 3 bases at V and 5 bases at J, with 16 bases between the two ends. The CDR3 runs 15 residues. CDR3 sequence (DNA): TGTGCCAGCAGTTTGACTAACTGGATGTCGTATGGCTACACCCTC. Its protein product is CASSLTNWMSYGYTL.

This clonotype came up a few times. The rearrangement joins TRBV19 to TRBJ1-1, with TRBD1 as a possible D gene (5 bases). The germline V gene has CDR1 LNHDA and CDR2 SQIVND (reference sequence). The CDR3 runs 15 residues. V was cut by 6 bases and J by 3 bases, with 17 bases left in between. Here the CDR3 reads CASRSVRLGDTEAFF. The CDR3 nucleotides read TGTGCCAGTAGGTCGGTGAGACTGGGGGACACTGAAGCTTTCTTT.

This clonotype was observed at least ten times. The rearrangement uses TRBV7-2 and TRBJ2-3; 9 nucleotides align to TRBD2. Germline CDR1 is SGHTA and CDR2 is FQGNSA. The CDR3 extends over 20 amino acids. V lost 5 bases, J lost 1 base, and 19 bases stayed unmatched. Here the CDR3 reads CASSLIGGRGGLPGTDTQYF. DNA of the CDR3: TGTGCCAGCAGCCTAATAGGCGGGCGGGGGGGCCTTCCTGGCACAGATACGCAGTATTTT.

The sample holds many counts of this clonotype. This rearrangement joins TRBV7-6 to TRBJ2-5, with D possibly TRBD2 on 6 matching bases. The CDR3 sequence is 15 residues long. Germline loops: CDR1 SGHVS, CDR2 FNYEAQ. The V end was cut by 0 bases, the J end by 6 bases, with 14 bases between. The CDR3 bases are TGTGCCAGCAGCTTAGCGCGGGACTCCCTCCAGACCCAGTACTTC. This sequence encodes CASSLARDSLQTQYF.

The chain recombines TRBV29-1 with TRBJ2-7; D is possibly TRBD2 (6 bases). The CDR3 consists of 14 residues. CDR1 and CDR2 from the germline V gene are SQVTM and ANQGSEA. The ends were cut back, 4 bases at V and 3 bases at J, with 16 bases in the middle. CDR3 residues: CSVGRGGVNYEQYF. The CDR3 nucleotides are TGCAGCGTTGGAAGAGGAGGGGTGAACTACGAGCAGTACTTC.

This clonotype has a count of ten or more. The genes are TRBV10-2 and TRBJ1-4; 8 bases align to TRBD1. The CDR3 contains 12 residues. Germline assignment: CDR1 WSHSY and CDR2 SAAADI. With 7 bases clipped from V and 8 bases from J, the junction kept 3 bases outside the gene matches. The CDR3 sequence: CASTGTGEKLFF. CDR3 bases: TGCGCCAGCACCGGGACAGGCGAAAAACTGTTTTTT.

The chain is built from TRBV18 and TRBJ1-4, with unresolved D. In germline, CDR1 is KGHSH, CDR2 LQKENI. The V end lost 6 bases, the J end lost 8 bases, and 7 bases lay between the germline ends. The length of the CDR3 is 11 residues. The CDR3 here is CASSPSEKLFF. The CDR3 bases are TGTGCCAGCTCGCCATCCGAAAAACTGTTTTTT.

This clonotype was found many times. This chain links TRBV6-2 or TRBV6-3 with TRBJ2-1; 10 positions match TRBD2. The CDR3 totals 15 residues. Germline CDR1 MNHEY, CDR2 SVGEGT. The trim removed 7 bases at V and 3 bases at J, leaving 6 bases unmatched. The CDR3 loop reads CASITSGGGYNEQFF. CDR3 in DNA: TGTGCCAGCATCACCAGCGGGGGGGGCTACAATGAGCAGTTCTTC.

This clonotype came up many times. The chain uses TRBV7-8 and TRBJ1-6, with TRBD1 as a possible D gene (6 bases). From germline, CDR1 is SGHVS and CDR2 FQNEAQ. Deletions cut 2 bases from V and 8 bases from J, with 16 bases between. The CDR3 is 16 residues long. CDR3 region: CASSLRVQGRDSPLHF. In DNA form, the CDR3 reads TGTGCCAGCAGCTTACGGGTCCAGGGGCGAGATTCACCCCTCCACTTT.

For this clonotype: Since a much larger clone is just one base distant, this may be a read error. The chain carries TRBV5-1 and TRBJ2-2; D is possibly TRBD1 (6 bases). This CDR3 comprises 15 residues. Germline V gene data show CDR1 as SGHRS and CDR2 as YFSETQ. The V gene lost 5 bases and the J gene lost 1 base, with 12 bases spanning the gap. CDR3 protein: CASSQRQVNTGELFF. CDR3 nucleotide sequence: TGCGCCAGCAGTCAGCGACAGGTGAACACCGGGGAGCTGTTTTTT.

This clonotype was seen only a few times. This rearrangement joins TRBV6-1 to TRBJ2-1; 10 nucleotides align to TRBD2. The V gene end was trimmed by 6 bases and the J gene end by 4 bases; junction bases not matched to a gene: 9. Germline assignment: CDR1 MNHNS and CDR2 SASEGT. CDR3 length: 16 amino acids. The CDR3 here is CASRLPGLADYNEQFF. The CDR3 DNA reads as TGTGCCAGCAGGCTGCCAGGACTAGCGGATTACAATGAGCAGTTCTTC.

The rearrangement uses TRBV19 and TRBJ1-1, with a tentative D call TRBD1 (5 bases). Looked up from germline, CDR1 is LNHDA and CDR2 is SQIVND (reference sequence). The CDR3 is 13 residues long. The ends were cut back, 3 bases at V and 6 bases at J, with 11 bases in the middle. The CDR3, as DNA: TGTGCCAGTAGTATTGCGGGGGGAGCTGAAGCTTTCTTT. This codes for CASSIAGGAEAFF.

The rearrangement joins TRBV25-1 to TRBJ2-7; 8 bases map to TRBD2. J lost 5 bases, V lost 5 bases, and 8 bases had no gene match. The CDR3 consists of 14 residues. In germline, CDR1 is MGHDK, CDR2 SYGVNS. This chain's CDR3 is CASSNKRETHEQYF. DNA of the CDR3: TGTGCCAGCAGTAACAAGCGGGAGACCCACGAGCAGTACTTC.

The table lists this clonotype with a few counts. The chain links TRBV7-8 to TRBJ2-5, with D hard to call. Trimming took off 5 bases at V and 5 bases at J, with 12 bases between the two ends. CDR1 is SGHVS, CDR2 FQNEAQ, per germline. This CDR3 has 13 residues. The DNA of the CDR3 is TGTGCCAGCAGCCCCCTGAGTCGGGAGACCCAGTACTTC. Encoded protein: CASSPLSRETQYF.